This is a list of T cell receptor beta chains from one sample in a study of regulatory T cells in long-lasting Graves disease. Each CDR3 protein is one row after TCRdb ran MiXCR on the multiplex PCR reads. The profile shows a few hundred thousand distinct CDR3 sequences, roughly a quarter of them singletons. The material sequenced was peripheral blood mononuclear cells (PBMCs), taken when the disease was refractory, from a patient treated with antithyroid drugs. Receptor source: a female donor with Graves disease. Each CDR3 is given with its conserved first and last residue. Fields, in order: J gene, V gene, clone size, D gene, CDR3 protein, CDR3 DNA. D genes are given only for firm matches. Rows give clone size only sometimes, using once, few, many, or a class for an expanded clone.

TRBJ2-7,TRBV25-1,many,NA,CASSEFGQGRTYEQYF,TGTGCCAGCAGTGAATTCGGTCAGGGCAGGACCTACGAGCAGTACTTC
TRBJ2-2,TRBV6-1,NA,NA,CASRRTVLGNTGELFF,TGTGCCAGCAGGAGGACAGTTCTAGGGAACACCGGGGAGCTGTTTTTT
TRBJ1-5,TRBV28,many,TRBD1,CASSRDRGSISNQPQHF,TGTGCCAGCAGTAGGGACAGGGGTAGCATTAGCAATCAGCCCCAGCATTTT
TRBJ2-7,TRBV12-3/TRBV12-4,few,TRBD2,CASSAPGTSGRRYEQYF,TGTGCCAGCTCCGCCCCCGGAACTAGCGGGCGACGCTACGAACAGTACTTC
TRBJ2-7,TRBV20-1,few,NA,CSARDRGRAQIYEQYF,TGCAGTGCTAGAGATCGGGGCCGAGCCCAAATCTACGAGCAGTACTTC
TRBJ2-7,TRBV6-1,many,NA,CASREQGISYEQYF,TGTGCCAGCAGGGAACAAGGAATTTCCTACGAGCAGTACTTC
TRBJ1-3,TRBV18,NA,NA,CASSLFSQTERSGNTIYF,TGTGCCAGCTCACTTTTTTCGCAGACAGAGAGATCTGGAAACACCATATATTTT
TRBJ1-2,TRBV20-1,NA,TRBD1,CSSINPGTGGHGYTF,TGCAGTTCCATTAACCCCGGGACAGGGGGCCATGGCTACACCTTC
TRBJ1-4,TRBV27,many,NA,CASSPRFGIEATNEKLFF,TGTGCCAGCAGCCCTCGATTCGGGATTGAGGCAACTAATGAAAAACTGTTTTTT
TRBJ2-3,TRBV24-1,NA,NA,CATAGRLSTDTQYF,TGTGCCACCGCGGGACGGCTTAGCACAGATACGCAGTATTTT
TRBJ1-1,TRBV2,NA,TRBD1,CASSVEGGLNTEAFF,TGTGCCAGCAGTGTAGAAGGGGGCTTGAACACTGAAGCTTTCTTT
TRBJ2-7,TRBV7-3,NA,TRBD1,CASNRRPGQTYEQYF,TGTGCCAGCAACCGAAGACCGGGACAGACCTACGAGCAGTACTTC
TRBJ1-2,TRBV9,NA,NA,CASSPDTGLGYTF,TGTGCCAGCAGCCCCGATACAGGACTGGGCTACACCTTC
TRBJ2-3,TRBV27,NA,TRBD2,CASSPNVAGGADTQYF,TGTGCCAGCAGTCCAAATGTAGCGGGAGGGGCAGATACGCAGTATTTT
TRBJ2-5,TRBV7-9,many,TRBD2,CASSVTSGLGETQYF,TGTGCCAGCAGCGTGACTAGCGGGCTTGGGGAGACCCAGTACTTC
TRBJ2-7,TRBV10-3,NA,NA,CAISEEGRVYEQYF,TGTGCCATCAGTGAGGAAGGAAGGGTCTACGAGCAGTACTTC
TRBJ2-7,TRBV7-2,few,NA,CASSPQAGLSYEQYF,TGTGCCAGCAGCCCCCAGGCGGGGCTCTCCTACGAGCAGTACTTC
TRBJ1-2,TRBV2,many,TRBD1,CASTSGTADSYTF,TGTGCCAGCACGTCCGGGACAGCGGACAGCTACACCTTC
TRBJ2-7,TRBV7-9,once,NA,CASSSREEGVYEQHF,TGTGCCAGCAGCTCCCGGGAGGAGGGGGTCTACGAGCAGCACTTC
TRBJ2-7,TRBV12-3/TRBV12-4,many,NA,CASSFAHGEQYF,TGTGCCAGCAGTTTTGCCCACGGAGAGCAGTACTTC
TRBJ1-4,TRBV7-9,NA,NA,CASSLSRGTTNEKLFF,TGTGCCAGCAGCTTATCGCGAGGTACAACTAATGAAAAACTGTTTTTT
TRBJ1-4,TRBV29-1,NA,TRBD1,CSVGAGGREKLFF,TGCAGCGTTGGGGCAGGGGGTCGTGAAAAACTGTTTTTT
TRBJ1-5,TRBV15,many,TRBD1,CATRTTGDYQPQHF,TGTGCCACCAGGACGACAGGGGACTATCAGCCCCAGCATTTT
TRBJ1-1,TRBV30,few,NA,CAWSLGALTEAFF,TGTGCCTGGAGCCTCGGGGCGTTGACTGAAGCTTTCTTT
TRBJ1-1,TRBV15,many,NA,CATSRDPLLSFMNTEAFF,TGTGCCACCAGCAGAGATCCACTTCTGTCTTTCATGAACACTGAAGCTTTCTTT
TRBJ1-2,TRBV9,many,NA,CASSGEQGLAGYTF,TGTGCCAGCAGCGGAGAACAGGGACTCGCGGGCTACACCTTC
TRBJ2-2,TRBV20-1,many,NA,CSASPPTGELFF,TGCAGTGCTAGCCCCCCAACCGGGGAGCTGTTTTTT
TRBJ1-4,TRBV25-1,many,NA,CASSEGRSTGRGEKLFF,TGTGCCAGCAGTGAGGGGAGGTCGACGGGGCGGGGTGAAAAACTGTTTTTT
TRBJ2-7,TRBV7-2,NA,NA,CASSFGGRPYEQYF,TGTGCCAGCAGCTTTGGGGGGCGTCCCTACGAGCAGTACTTC
TRBJ1-6,TRBV6-1,NA,NA,CASASSSYNSPLHF,TGTGCCAGCGCATCGAGCTCCTATAATTCACCCCTCCACTTT
TRBJ1-2,TRBV20-1,few,NA,CSPGGVAGYTF,TGCAGTCCAGGAGGTGTTGCTGGCTACACCTTC
TRBJ2-5,TRBV10-3,few,NA,CATRDNQETQYF,TGTGCCACCCGGGACAACCAAGAGACCCAGTACTTC
TRBJ2-1,TRBV7-3,NA,TRBD2,CASSSTDLAGGSYNEQFF,TGTGCCAGCAGCTCCACAGATCTAGCGGGAGGATCTTACAATGAGCAGTTCTTC
TRBJ1-5,TRBV2,few,NA,CASSDTRVFQVQPQHF,TGTGCCAGCAGTGATACTAGGGTCTTTCAGGTTCAGCCCCAGCATTTT
TRBJ1-1,TRBV19,NA,NA,CASSPGGGTVTEAFF,TGTGCCAGTAGTCCCGGTGGGGGAACGGTCACTGAAGCTTTCTTT
TRBJ2-7,TRBV5-1,few,NA,CASSPSGATNAYEQYF,TGCGCCAGCAGCCCGTCCGGTGCGACGAATGCCTACGAGCAGTACTTC
TRBJ2-7,TRBV20-1,NA,NA,CSAKPSAPPEQYF,TGCAGTGCCAAACCTAGCGCTCCACCCGAGCAGTACTTC
TRBJ2-1,TRBV20-1,once,TRBD2,CSAKRTSGSGNEQFF,TGCAGTGCTAAACGGACTAGCGGGAGTGGGAATGAGCAGTTCTTC
TRBJ1-5,TRBV27,few,NA,CASSLGGPSNQPQHF,TGTGCCAGCAGTTTAGGGGGGCCTAGCAATCAGCCCCAGCATTTT
TRBJ2-7,TRBV29-1,many,NA,CSVEGDGYSYEQYF,TGCAGCGTTGAAGGGGACGGCTATTCCTACGAGCAGTACTTC
TRBJ1-5,TRBV28,many,NA,CASSLSNSMSQPQHF,TGTGCCAGCAGTTTATCCAATAGCATGAGTCAGCCCCAGCATTTT
TRBJ1-5,TRBV2,NA,NA,CASRNQGGNQPQHF,TGTGCCAGCAGAAATCAGGGAGGCAATCAGCCCCAGCATTTT
TRBJ1-1,TRBV9,NA,NA,CASSVGPTTEAFF,TGTGCCAGCAGCGTAGGACCGACCACTGAAGCTTTCTTT
TRBJ1-4,TRBV7-9,few,NA,CASSFRTSGEKLFF,TGTGCCAGCAGCTTCAGGACCTCGGGTGAAAAACTGTTTTTT
TRBJ1-1,TRBV20-1,many,TRBD1,CSAVTGREAFF,TGCAGTGCGGTGACAGGGAGGGAAGCTTTCTTT
TRBJ1-4,TRBV4-1,NA,NA,CASSQPQGANEKLFF,TGCGCCAGCAGCCAGCCACAGGGAGCTAATGAAAAACTGTTTTTT
TRBJ2-7,TRBV28,NA,NA,CASSIRGLTYEQYF,TGTGCCAGCAGTATACGGGGCTTAACCTACGAGCAGTACTTC
TRBJ2-5,TRBV15,few,NA,CATSRGGIRQETQYF,TGTGCCACCAGCAGAGGAGGGATCCGCCAAGAGACCCAGTACTTC
TRBJ1-2,TRBV30,NA,NA,CAWWNRENGYTF,TGTGCCTGGTGGAACAGGGAAAATGGCTACACCTTC
TRBJ1-5,TRBV7-9,many,NA,CASSLGTGDNQPQHF,TGTGCCAGCAGCTTAGGTACAGGAGATAATCAGCCCCAGCATTTT
TRBJ1-2,TRBV25-1,NA,NA,CASSEYGGYTF,TGTGCCAGCAGTGAATACGGTGGCTACACCTTC
TRBJ1-5,TRBV15,few,TRBD1,CATSGRGLGQPQHF,TGTGCCACCAGCGGCAGGGGGCTAGGTCAGCCCCAGCATTTT
TRBJ1-5,TRBV5-5,few,NA,CASSLWDGLNQPQHF,TGTGCCAGCAGCTTATGGGACGGACTCAATCAGCCCCAGCATTTT